The 9 T cell receptor beta chains given below trace back to one sample, sequenced in a study of blood T cell repertoires in COVID-19. Assay used: immunoSEQ multiplex PCR; TCRdb lists only in-frame clones, some missing. The sample records some 80,000 clones, about 73% being singletons. The sequencing input was peripheral blood. All receptors come from a man aged 55 to 70 with COVID-19, enrolled during active disease.

The J gene is TRBJ2-3, the V gene TRBV6-5; D is possibly TRBD2 (5 bases). Germline V gene sequence: CDR1 MNHEY, CDR2 SVGAGI. The V end lost 0 bases, the J end lost 1 base, and 8 bases lay between the germline ends. The CDR3 runs to 15 residues. The CDR3 DNA sequence: TGTGCCAGCAGTTACTCAGGGAGTGGCACAGATACGCAGTATTTT. This gives the protein CASSYSGSGTDTQYF.

V gene TRBV25-1 combines with J gene TRBJ2-7; 8 bases are a match to TRBD2. Germline V gives CDR1 MGHDK, CDR2 SYGVNS. The CDR3 has 15 amino acids. With 6 bases clipped from V and 6 bases from J, the junction kept 13 bases outside the gene matches. CDR3 nucleotide sequence: TGTGCCAGCAGAGACGGGGGGGCCGGAGTCCTCGAGCAGTACTTC. Translated, it gives CASRDGGAGVLEQYF.

The chain couples TRBV2 to TRBJ2-7; TRBD2 matches 7 bases. Unmatched junction bases numbered 1, after V lost 5 bases and J lost 0 bases. Germline-derived CDR1 and CDR2 are SNHLY and FYNNEI. The CDR3 spans 13 residues. CDR3 sequence (DNA): TGTGCCAGCAGTAGCGGGGCCTCCTACGAGCAGTACTTC. Translating gives CASSSGASYEQYF. The full variable domain, in which reference TRBV2 and TRBJ2-7 provide the parts outside the CDR3, is EPEVTQTPSHQVTQMGQEVILRCVPISNHLYFYWYRQILGQKVEFLVSFYNNEISEKSEIFDDQFSVERPDGSNFTLKIRSTKLEDSAMYFCASSSGASYEQYFGPGTRLTVT.

V and J are TRBV5-5 and TRBJ2-3; D is unresolved. CDR1 and CDR2 (germline): SGHKS, YYEKEE (reference sequence). The CDR3 contains 12 residues. V was cut by 3 bases and J by 6 bases, with 8 bases left in between. The CDR3 nucleotides read TGTGCCAGCAGCTCAACTCGGGATACGCAGTATTTT. This sequence encodes CASSSTRDTQYF.

This chain links TRBV19 with TRBJ2-5; 12 bases align to TRBD2. The CDR3 is 15 amino acids. The germline CDR1 and CDR2 sequences are LNHDA and SQIVND (reference sequence). V was clipped by 4 bases and J by 3 bases; unmatched bases: 3. DNA for the CDR3: TGTGCCAGTAGTACACTAGCGGGGGGTAAAGAGACCCAGTACTTC. It encodes CASSTLAGGKETQYF.

This chain uses TRBV5-1 with TRBJ1-1; the D is unclear. Trimming pared 5 bases from V and 0 bases from J, leaving 8 bases between. This CDR3 spans 13 amino acids. Germline V gene data show CDR1 as SGHRS and CDR2 as YFSETQ. The DNA for the CDR3 is TGCGCCAGCAGGGCCCAGATGAACACTGAAGCTTTCTTT. Encoded protein: CASRAQMNTEAFF. Combining the CDR3 with reference TRBV5-1 and TRBJ1-1 gives the whole variable domain KAGVTQTPRYLIKTRGQQVTLSCSPISGHRSVSWYQQTPGQGLQFLFEYFSETQRNKGNFPGRFSGRQFSNSRSEMNVSTLELGDSALYLCASRAQMNTEAFFGQGTRLTVV.

The sample holds a few counts of this clone. This chain joins TRBV7-9 and TRBJ1-1; maybe TRBD1 (6 bases). The CDR3 is 11 amino acids. Germline-derived CDR1 and CDR2 are SEHNR and FQNEAQ (reference sequence). V shed 8 bases and J shed 11 bases, with 15 bases lying between them. CDR3 DNA sequence: TGTGCCAGCGAGGGGGGGCGTGAGGCTTTCTTT. Encoded protein: CASEGGREAFF.

The rearrangement joins TRBV5-8 to TRBJ2-5; possibly TRBD1 for D (5 bases). Trimming pared 5 bases from V and 5 bases from J, leaving 13 bases between. CDR1 SGHTS and CDR2 YDEGEE come from the germline V gene. The CDR3 loop spans 13 amino acids. CDR3 sequence (DNA): TGTGCCAGCAGAGGGCAGGGTCTCGAGACCCAGTACTTC. This encodes CASRGQGLETQYF.

This clone was detected only a few times. CDR3 protein: CATRRDGNQPQHF. The CDR3 DNA is TGTGCCACACGGCGGGACGGCAATCAGCCCCAGCATTTT. The V call is TRBV6-5, the J call TRBJ1-5; possible D gene TRBD1, 5 bases. The V and J ends lost 10 bases and 2 bases respectively, with 12 bases between them. This CDR3 has 13 amino acids. CDR1 is MNHEY and CDR2 is SVGAGI in the germline V gene.